Following are 4 T cell receptor beta chains from one sample sequenced in a study of T cell clonality in common variable immunodeficiency. These TCRs' antigens remain unknown. The assay was immunoSEQ multiplex PCR, and TCRdb's table has in-frame clones only and misses some. The data show around 16,000 clones, with none appearing a single time. General study findings and limits: Reportedly, TCR beta sequences from common variable immunodeficiency showed fewer deletions and N-nucleotide insertions.

Material: peripheral blood mononuclear cells. The receptors stem from a human donor with common variable immunodeficiency.

In its sample, this clone was seen a few times. The CDR3 end is not reached by the read, which stops 3 residues before it; the germline J gene fills it in. The gene calls are TRBV7-2 and TRBJ2-5; D might be TRBD1 (5 bases). This CDR3 region has 13 residues. Germline V gene data show CDR1 as SGHTA and CDR2 as FQGNSA. The V end was cut by 9 bases, the J end by 0 bases, with 11 bases between. This CDR3 reads CARGALYQETQYF. The CDR3 bases that were read are TGTGCCAGAGGGGCACTATACCAAGAGACC.

The table lists this clone with a few counts. The DNA read from the CDR3 is TGTGCCAGCAGTGTCCCTAGCGGGCGCTACGAG. Translated: CASSVPSGRYE. The CDR3 in full is CASSVPSGRYEQYF. The chain joins TRBV2 to TRBJ2-7; 8 bases map to TRBD2. The CDR3 end is not reached by the read, which stops 3 residues before it; the germline J gene fills it in. The CDR3 sequence is 14 residues long. Germline lookup yields CDR1 SNHLY and CDR2 FYNNEI. J gave up 3 bases and V 4 bases, and 5 bases lay outside the gene matches. The full variable domain, completed using reference TRBV2 and TRBJ2-7, is EPEVTQTPSHQVTQMGQEVILRCVPISNHLYFYWYRQILGQKVEFLVSFYNNEISEKSEIFDDQFSVERPDGSNFTLKIRSTKLEDSAMYFCASSVPSGRYEQYFGPGTRLTVT.

This clone occurred a few times. Read sequence stops 3 residues before the CDR3 end, and the germline J gene provides the missing end. The chain combines TRBV7-3 with TRBJ1-4; 7 bases fit TRBD1. With 5 bases clipped from V and 8 bases from J, the junction kept 11 bases outside the gene matches. Germline-derived CDR1 and CDR2 are SGHTA and FQGTGA. The CDR3 extends over 15 amino acids. CDR3 in amino acids: CASSTTRGTTEKLFF. The DNA read from the CDR3 is TGTGCCAGCAGCACAACCAGGGGGACGACGGAAAAA.

Notes on this clone: The observed sequence ends 3 residues before the CDR3 terminus, with the missing tail filled in from the germline J gene. This rearrangement joins TRBV19 to TRBJ2-7; 7 positions match TRBD2. Germline-derived CDR1 and CDR2 are LNHDA and SQIVND (reference sequence). The length of the CDR3 is 13 residues. The junction had 1 base not matched to a gene; V was cut back by 2 bases and J by 3 bases. CDR3 bases read: TGTGCCAGTAGTATACGGGGGGACTACGAG. Its protein product is CASSIRGDYE. The whole CDR3 sequence reads CASSIRGDYEQYF.